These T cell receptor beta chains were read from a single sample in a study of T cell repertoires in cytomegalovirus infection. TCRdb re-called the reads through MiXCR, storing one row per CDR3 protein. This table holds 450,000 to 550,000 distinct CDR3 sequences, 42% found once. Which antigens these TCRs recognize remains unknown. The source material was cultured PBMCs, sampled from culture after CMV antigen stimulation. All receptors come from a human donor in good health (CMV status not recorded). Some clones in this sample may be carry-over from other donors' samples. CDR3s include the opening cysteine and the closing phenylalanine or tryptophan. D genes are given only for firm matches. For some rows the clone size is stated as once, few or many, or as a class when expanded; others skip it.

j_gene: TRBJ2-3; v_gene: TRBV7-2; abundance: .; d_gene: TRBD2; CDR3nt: TGTGCCAGCAGCGCGGGACTAGCGGCTGGCACAGATACGCAGTATTTT; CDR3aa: CASSAGLAAGTDTQYF
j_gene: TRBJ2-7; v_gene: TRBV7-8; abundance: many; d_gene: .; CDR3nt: TGTGCCAGCAGCTTAGGCCGCGACTCCTACGAGCAGTACTTC; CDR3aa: CASSLGRDSYEQYF
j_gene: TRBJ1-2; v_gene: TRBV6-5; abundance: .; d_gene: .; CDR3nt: TGTGCCAGCAGTTACTCGACCCCGCAGGTCTATGGCTACACCTTC; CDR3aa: CASSYSTPQVYGYTF
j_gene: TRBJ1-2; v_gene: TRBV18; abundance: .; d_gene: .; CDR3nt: TGTGCCAGCTCACCACCCGGCCTGGGGGCGTTTGGCTACACCTTC; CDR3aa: CASSPPGLGAFGYTF
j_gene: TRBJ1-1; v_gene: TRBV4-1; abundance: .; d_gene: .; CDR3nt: TGCGCCAGCAGCCAAAGCTTAAAGCGACAGGTGGATGAAGCTTTCTTT; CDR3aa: CASSQSLKRQVDEAFF
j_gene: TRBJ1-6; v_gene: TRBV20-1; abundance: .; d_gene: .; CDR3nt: TGCAGTGCTAGAGGGGGCGGTGTTAATTCACCCCTCCACTTT; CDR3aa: CSARGGGVNSPLHF
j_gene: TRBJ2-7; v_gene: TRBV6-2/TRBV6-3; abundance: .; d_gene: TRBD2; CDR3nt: TGTGCCAGCTTTAGCGGGAGAAATGGCGAGCAGTACTTC; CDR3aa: CASFSGRNGEQYF
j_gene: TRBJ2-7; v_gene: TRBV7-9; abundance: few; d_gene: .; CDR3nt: TGTGCCAGCACCTCGGGTGCAAGAGATAATTACGAGCAGTACTTC; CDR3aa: CASTSGARDNYEQYF
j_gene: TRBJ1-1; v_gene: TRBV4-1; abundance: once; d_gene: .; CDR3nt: TGCGCCAGCAGCCAAAGCAGGATGAACACTGAAGCTTTCTTT; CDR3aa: CASSQSRMNTEAFF
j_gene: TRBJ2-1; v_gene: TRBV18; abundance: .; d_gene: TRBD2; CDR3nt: TGTGCCAGCTCACCACCCCCACTAGCGGGCGCCTACAATGAGCAGTTCTTC; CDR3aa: CASSPPPLAGAYNEQFF
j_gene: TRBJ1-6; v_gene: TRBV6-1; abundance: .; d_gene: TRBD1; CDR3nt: TGTGCCAGCAGGTACTACAGGGGAGAGGATTCACCCCTCCACTTT; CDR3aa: CASRYYRGEDSPLHF
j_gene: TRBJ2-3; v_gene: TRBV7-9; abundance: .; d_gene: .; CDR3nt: TGTGCCAGCAGCTTAGACTTACAGGGCACAGATACGCAGTATTTT; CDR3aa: CASSLDLQGTDTQYF
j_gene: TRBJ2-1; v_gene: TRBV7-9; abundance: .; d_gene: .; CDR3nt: TGTGCCAGCACCCGACAGGTCTGGGCTGAGCAGTTCTTC; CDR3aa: CASTRQVWAEQFF
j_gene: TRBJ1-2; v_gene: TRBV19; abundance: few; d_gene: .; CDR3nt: TGTGCCAGTATACCGACTTTCGGAAGATATGGCTACACCTTC; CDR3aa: CASIPTFGRYGYTF
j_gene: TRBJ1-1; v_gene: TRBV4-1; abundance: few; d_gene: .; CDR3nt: TGCGCCAGCAGCCAAGATTCGGTCCTGGGGACTGAAGCTTTCTTT; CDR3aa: CASSQDSVLGTEAFF
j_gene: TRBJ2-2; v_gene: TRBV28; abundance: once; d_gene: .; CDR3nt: TGTGCCAGCATCCCCGCTAGTAACCCCGGGGAGCTGTTTTTT; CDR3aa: CASIPASNPGELFF
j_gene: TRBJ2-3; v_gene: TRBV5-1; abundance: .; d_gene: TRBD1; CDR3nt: TGCGCCAGCGGCTACAGGGGGCAGGATACGCAGTATTTT; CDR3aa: CASGYRGQDTQYF
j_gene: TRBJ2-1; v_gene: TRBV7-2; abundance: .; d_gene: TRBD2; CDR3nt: TGTGCCAGCAGCTTAGTTCTGCCGGGAGGGCCGGGTGAGCAGTTCTTC; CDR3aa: CASSLVLPGGPGEQFF
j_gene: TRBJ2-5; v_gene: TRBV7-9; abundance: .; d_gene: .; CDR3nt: TGTGCCAGCAGCTTAAAGTCTTGGATCCGGGGATCCCAAGAGAACCAGTACTTC; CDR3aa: CASSLKSWIRGSQENQYF
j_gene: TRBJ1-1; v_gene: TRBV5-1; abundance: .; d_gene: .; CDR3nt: TGCGCCAGCAGCTTGGCCGGGGTTGGCACTGAAGCTTTCTTT; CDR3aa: CASSLAGVGTEAFF
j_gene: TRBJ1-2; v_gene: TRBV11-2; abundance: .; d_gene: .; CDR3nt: TGTGCCAGCAGCCCCTTGCGGGGGCGAAATCTCGATGGCTACACCTTC; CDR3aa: CASSPLRGRNLDGYTF
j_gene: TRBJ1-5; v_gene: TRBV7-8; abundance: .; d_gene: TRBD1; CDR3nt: TGTGCCAGCAGCTTAGGGACAGGCGCCGGCCAGCCCCAGCATTTT; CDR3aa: CASSLGTGAGQPQHF
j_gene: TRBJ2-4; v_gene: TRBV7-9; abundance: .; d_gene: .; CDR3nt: TGTGCCAGCAGCGCATTAGCCAAAAACATTCAGTACTTC; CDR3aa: CASSALAKNIQYF
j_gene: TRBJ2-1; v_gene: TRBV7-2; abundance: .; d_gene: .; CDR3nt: TGTGCCAGCAGCCGTAGCTCGTATGAGCAGTTCTTC; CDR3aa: CASSRSSYEQFF
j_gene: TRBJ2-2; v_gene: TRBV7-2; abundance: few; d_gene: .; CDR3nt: TGTGCCAGCAGCTTACAGGGGGGGGCGGGAACCGGGGAGCTGTTTTTT; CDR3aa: CASSLQGGAGTGELFF
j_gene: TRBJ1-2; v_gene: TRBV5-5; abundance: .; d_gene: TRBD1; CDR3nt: TGTGCCAGCAGCTTGGGGGCAGGGGGCGCGAATGGCTACACCTTC; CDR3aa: CASSLGAGGANGYTF
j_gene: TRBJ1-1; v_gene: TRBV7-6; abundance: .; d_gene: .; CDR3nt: TGTGCCAGCAGCCCAGGATTGGGGACATTCCCCCAGGGCACTGAAGCTTTCTTT; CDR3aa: CASSPGLGTFPQGTEAFF
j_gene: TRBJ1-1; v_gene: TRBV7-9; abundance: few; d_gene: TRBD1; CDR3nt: TGTGCCAGCAGCTCTTGGACAGGGGGGGACACTGAAGCTTTCTTT; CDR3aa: CASSSWTGGDTEAFF
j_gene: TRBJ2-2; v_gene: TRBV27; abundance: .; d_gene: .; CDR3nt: TGTGCCAGCCGACAGGCCGGTACCGGGGAGCTGTTTTTT; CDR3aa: CASRQAGTGELFF
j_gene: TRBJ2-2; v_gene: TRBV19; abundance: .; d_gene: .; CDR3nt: TGTGCCAGTATCCTAAGGGGCACCGGGGAGCTGTTTTTT; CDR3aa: CASILRGTGELFF
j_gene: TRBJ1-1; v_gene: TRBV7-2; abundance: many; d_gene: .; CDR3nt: TGTGCCAGCAGCTTAGCCCATACATCTGAAGCTTTCTTT; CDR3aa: CASSLAHTSEAFF
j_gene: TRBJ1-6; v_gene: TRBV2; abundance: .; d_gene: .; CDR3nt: TGTGCCAGCAGTGAAGTGGGGGATAATTCACCCCTCCACTTT; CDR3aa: CASSEVGDNSPLHF
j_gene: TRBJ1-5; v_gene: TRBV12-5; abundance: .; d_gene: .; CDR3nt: TGTGCTAGTGGTTTCGCCCGAGGGGGGGCCAATCAGCCCCAGCATTTT; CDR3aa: CASGFARGGANQPQHF
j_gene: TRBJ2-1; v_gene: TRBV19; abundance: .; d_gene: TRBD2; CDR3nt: TGTGCCAGTAGTACCTTCCGTGGCGGGAGTGGCAATGAGCAGTTCTTC; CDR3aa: CASSTFRGGSGNEQFF
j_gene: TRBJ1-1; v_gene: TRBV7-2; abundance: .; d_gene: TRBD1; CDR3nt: TGTGCCAGCAGCTTAGGTGGAGGGGGCTCGTACACTGAAGCTTTCTTT; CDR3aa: CASSLGGGGSYTEAFF
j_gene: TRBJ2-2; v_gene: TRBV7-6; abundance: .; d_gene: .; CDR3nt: TGTGCCAGCAGCTTTGGGCTCGGCGGGGAGCTGTTTTTT; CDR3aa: CASSFGLGGELFF
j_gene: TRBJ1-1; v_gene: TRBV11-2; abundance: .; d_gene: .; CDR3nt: TGTGCCAGCAGCTTTGGGTTAGACGCTGAAGCTTTCTTT; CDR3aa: CASSFGLDAEAFF
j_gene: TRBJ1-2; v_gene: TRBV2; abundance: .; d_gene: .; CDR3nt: TGTGCCAGCAGCCCCCAGGTTTCTTGGTATGGCTACACCTTC; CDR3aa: CASSPQVSWYGYTF
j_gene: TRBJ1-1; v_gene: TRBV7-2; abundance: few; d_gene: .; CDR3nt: TGTGCCAGCAGCTTAGAGGGGGGGGGTGAAGCTTTCTTT; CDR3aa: CASSLEGGGEAFF
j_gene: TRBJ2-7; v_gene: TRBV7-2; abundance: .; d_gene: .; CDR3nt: TGTGCCAGCAGCTTAGTCCCGACTAGGACCTACGAGCAGTACTTC; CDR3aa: CASSLVPTRTYEQYF
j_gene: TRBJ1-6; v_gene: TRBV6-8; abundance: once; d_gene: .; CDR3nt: TGTAAAGGGCCAGGTTCACCCCTCCACTTT; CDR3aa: CKGPGSPLHF
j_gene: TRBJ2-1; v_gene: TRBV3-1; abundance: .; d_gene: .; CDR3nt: TGTGCCAGCAGCCATTACCAAGATGAGCAGTTCTTC; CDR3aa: CASSHYQDEQFF
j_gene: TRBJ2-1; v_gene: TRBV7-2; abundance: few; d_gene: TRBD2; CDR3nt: TGTGCCAGCAGCCCCGGTATCGACGGGAGGGTAAATGAGCAGTTCTTC; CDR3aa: CASSPGIDGRVNEQFF
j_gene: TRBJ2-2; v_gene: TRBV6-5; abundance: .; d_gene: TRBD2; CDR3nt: TGTGCCAGCAGTCGCGGGGGGGCCCTTACCGGGGAGCTGTTTTTT; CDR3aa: CASSRGGALTGELFF
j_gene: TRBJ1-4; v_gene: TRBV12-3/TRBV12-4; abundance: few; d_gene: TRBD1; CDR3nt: TGTGCCAGCAGTTTAACAGGGGCGTCGACTAATGAAAAACTGTTTTTT; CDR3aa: CASSLTGASTNEKLFF
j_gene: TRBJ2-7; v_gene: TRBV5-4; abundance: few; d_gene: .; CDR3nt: TGTGCCAGCAGCCCTAAGTCTTGGCAGGGAAGGGTCTCCGAGCAGTACTTC; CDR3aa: CASSPKSWQGRVSEQYF
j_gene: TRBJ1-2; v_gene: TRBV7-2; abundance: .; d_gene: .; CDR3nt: TGTGCCAGCAGCTTGGGGGACCCTCTCTATGGCTACACCTTC; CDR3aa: CASSLGDPLYGYTF
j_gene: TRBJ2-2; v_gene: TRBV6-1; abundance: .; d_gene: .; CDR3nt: TGTGCCAGCAGCAACCTACAGGGATTCACCGGGGAGCTGTTTTTT; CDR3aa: CASSNLQGFTGELFF
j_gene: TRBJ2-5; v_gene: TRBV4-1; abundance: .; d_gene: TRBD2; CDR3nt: TGCGCCAGCAGCCCAGGGACTAGCGGGGTCGAGACCCAGTACTTC; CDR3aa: CASSPGTSGVETQYF
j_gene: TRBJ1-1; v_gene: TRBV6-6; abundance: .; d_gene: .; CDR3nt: TGTGCCAGCAGCTCCACCGCGGGGGAGAGAGGGGACACTGAAGCTTTCTTT; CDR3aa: CASSSTAGERGDTEAFF
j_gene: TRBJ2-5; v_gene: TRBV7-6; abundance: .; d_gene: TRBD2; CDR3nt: TGTGCCAGCAGCACCAGACTCGGGCGGGGGCAAGAGACCCAGTACTTC; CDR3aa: CASSTRLGRGQETQYF
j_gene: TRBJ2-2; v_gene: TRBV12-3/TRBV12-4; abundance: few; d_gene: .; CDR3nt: TGTGCCAGCAGCAAGTCGGGACAGAACACCGGGGAGCTGTTTTTT; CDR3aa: CASSKSGQNTGELFF
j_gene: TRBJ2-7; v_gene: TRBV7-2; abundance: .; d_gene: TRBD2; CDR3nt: TGTGCCAGCAGCGACCTAGCGGTCCTAACCTACGAGCAGTACTTC; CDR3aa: CASSDLAVLTYEQYF
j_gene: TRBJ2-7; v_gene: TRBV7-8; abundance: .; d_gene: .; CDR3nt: TGTGCCAGCAGCCTCCAGAAACCCGAGCAGTACTTC; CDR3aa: CASSLQKPEQYF
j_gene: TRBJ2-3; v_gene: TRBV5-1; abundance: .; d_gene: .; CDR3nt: TGCGCCAGCAGCTTGGGGTCGACCACAGATACGCAGTATTTT; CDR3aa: CASSLGSTTDTQYF
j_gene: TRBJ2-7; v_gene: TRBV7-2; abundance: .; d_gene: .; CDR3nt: TGTGCCAGCAGCGAACAGGGATGGGAGCAGTACTTC; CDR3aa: CASSEQGWEQYF
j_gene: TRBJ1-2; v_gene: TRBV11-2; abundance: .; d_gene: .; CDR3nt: TGTGCCAGCAGCTTAGATAGCGGGTCGATTGGCTACACCTTC; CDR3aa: CASSLDSGSIGYTF